Listed here are 14 T cell receptor beta chains from one sample, sequenced in a study of blood T cell repertoires in COVID-19. Clones were read by immunoSEQ multiplex PCR, and TCRdb kept only the in-frame ones, dropping some. The data contain hundreds of thousands of clones, about 90% of them singletons. Sequenced material: peripheral blood. The receptors shown here come from a woman younger than 45 with COVID-19, enrolled during active disease.

The chain employs TRBV10-3 and TRBJ1-2, with D perhaps matching TRBD1 (6 bases). The CDR3 sequence is 15 residues long. Germline CDR1 reads ENHRY; CDR2 reads SYGVKD. The germline V and J ends were trimmed by 1 base and 5 bases, with 14 bases remaining between them. CDR3 DNA sequence: TGTGCCATCAGTGAGTTAGGACAGTCACTTTATGGCTACACCTTC. This encodes CAISELGQSLYGYTF.

This clone appeared a few times. The chain links TRBV4-2 to TRBJ2-1; 8 nucleotides align to TRBD1. CDR3 length: 16 amino acids. Germline lookup yields CDR1 LGHNA and CDR2 YNFKEQ. Germline trimming cut 0 bases from V and 5 bases from J; bases unmatched to any gene: 6. The CDR3 loop reads CASSQDPGQGHNEQFF. The CDR3 DNA is TGTGCCAGCAGCCAAGATCCCGGACAGGGTCACAATGAGCAGTTCTTC.

The chain joins TRBV7-2 to TRBJ1-2, with D possibly matching TRBD1 (5 bases). V shed 7 bases and J shed 8 bases, with 14 bases lying between them. Germline CDR1 and CDR2: SGHTA and FQGNSA. The CDR3 has 12 amino acids. The CDR3 region is CASTFSRGGYTF. DNA for the CDR3: TGTGCCAGCACCTTCTCAAGGGGAGGCTACACCTTC.

V gene TRBV10-3 combines with J gene TRBJ2-7, with 8 bases aligning to TRBD1. The CDR3 length is 15 residues. Germline CDR1 ENHRY, CDR2 SYGVKD. The trim removed 0 bases at V and 4 bases at J, leaving 5 bases unmatched. CDR3 amino acids: CAISESHRGEYEQYF. The CDR3 nucleotides read TGTGCCATCAGTGAGTCCCACAGGGGGGAGTACGAGCAGTACTTC.

J is TRBJ1-5 and V is TRBV6-2 or TRBV6-3, with 8 bases aligning to TRBD1. The length of the CDR3 is 13 residues. Germline V gene sequence: CDR1 MNHEY, CDR2 SVGEGT. The junction had 4 bases not matched to a gene; V was cut back by 5 bases and J by 7 bases. The CDR3 spells CASSPTGVQPQHF. CDR3 DNA sequence: TGTGCCAGCAGTCCGACAGGGGTCCAGCCCCAGCATTTT.

The V and J genes are TRBV18 and TRBJ1-1, with a possible D match to TRBD1 (6 bases). The V end was cut by 2 bases, the J end by 4 bases, with 11 bases between. The germline CDR1 and CDR2 sequences are KGHSH and LQKENI. The CDR3 loop spans 14 amino acids. The CDR3 protein is CASSPAGVSTEAFF. CDR3 nucleotides: TGTGCCAGCTCACCAGCAGGGGTATCCACTGAAGCTTTCTTT.

The genes are TRBV11-2 and TRBJ2-1; 7 nucleotides match TRBD2. The trim removed 3 bases at V and 6 bases at J, leaving 11 bases unmatched. CDR1 and CDR2 from the germline V gene are SGHAT and FQNNGV. The CDR3 is 16 residues long. CDR3 sequence reads: CASSFRGGSNSNEQFF. CDR3 bases: TGTGCCAGCAGCTTTCGCGGCGGGAGTAATTCCAATGAGCAGTTCTTC.

This clone came up once. This chain joins TRBV4-1 and TRBJ1-5, with TRBD1 as a possible D gene (5 bases). The germline gives CDR1 MGHRA, CDR2 YSYEKL. Deletions cut 0 bases from V and 8 bases from J, with 11 bases between. CDR3 length: 14 amino acids. This chain's CDR3 is CASSQEEGSEPQHF. DNA for the CDR3: TGCGCCAGCAGCCAAGAGGAGGGGAGTGAGCCCCAGCATTTT.

This chain links TRBV4-3 with TRBJ1-6; D is uncertain. Germline assignment: CDR1 LGHNA and CDR2 YSLEER. The CDR3 runs to 13 residues. V lost 3 bases to trimming and J lost 10 bases, with 10 bases between them. The CDR3 DNA reads as TGCGCCAGCAGCCAGACATTATCGTCACCCCTCCACTTT. This encodes CASSQTLSSPLHF.

CDR3: CASSDVGRATNEKLFF. The CDR3, as DNA: TGTGCCAGCAGTGATGTGGGCAGGGCAACTAATGAAAAACTGTTTTTT. V usage is TRBV2 and J usage is TRBJ1-4; TRBD1 might be the D (5 bases). Between the trimmed V and J ends, which lost 3 bases and 0 bases, there was a span of 11 bases. In germline, CDR1 is SNHLY, CDR2 FYNNEI. This CDR3 is built from 16 residues.

The rearrangement joins TRBV18 to TRBJ1-2; D ambiguous. Germline assignment: CDR1 KGHSH and CDR2 LQKENI. There are 14 residues in the CDR3. Trimming took off 3 bases at V and 6 bases at J, with 14 bases between the two ends. CDR3: CASSPFLTLDGYTF. CDR3 DNA: TGTGCCAGCTCACCCTTCCTTACTCTGGATGGCTACACCTTC.

V gene TRBV5-5 combines with J gene TRBJ1-2, with D perhaps TRBD1 (6 bases). Germline CDR1 is SGHKS and CDR2 is YYEKEE (reference sequence). The CDR3 is 15 amino acids. V was shortened by 5 bases and J by 0 bases, with 14 bases between the two germline ends. The CDR3 is CASRRGDNPNYGYTF. The CDR3 DNA reads as TGTGCCAGCAGACGAGGGGACAACCCTAACTATGGCTACACCTTC.

This chain links TRBV5-4 with TRBJ1-2, with D perhaps TRBD1 (6 bases). The germline CDR1 and CDR2 sequences are SGHNT and YYREEE (reference sequence). The ends were cut back, 0 bases at V and 6 bases at J, with 15 bases in the middle. The length of the CDR3 is 15 residues. Here the CDR3 DNA reads TGTGCCAGCAGCTTGGACCAACAGGGATTACATGGCTACACCTTC. It encodes CASSLDQQGLHGYTF. Full variable domain (missing parts from reference TRBV5-4 and TRBJ1-2): ETGVTQSPTHLIKTRGQQVTLRCSSQSGHNTVSWYQQALGQGPQFIFQYYREEENGRGNFPPRFSGLQFPNYSSELNVNALELDDSALYLCASSLDQQGLHGYTFGSGTRLTVV.

V and J are TRBV19 and TRBJ2-2, with D tentatively TRBD1 (5 bases). V lost 0 bases to trimming and J lost 6 bases, with 11 bases between them. In germline, CDR1 is LNHDA, CDR2 SQIVND (reference sequence). CDR3 length: 15 amino acids. DNA of the CDR3: TGTGCCAGTAGTATAGACAGGGTTGGGGCCGGGGAGCTGTTTTTT. This codes for CASSIDRVGAGELFF. Filled out from reference TRBV19 and TRBJ2-2, the complete variable domain reads DGGITQSPKYLFRKEGQNVTLSCEQNLNHDAMYWYRQDPGQGLRLIYYSQIVNDFQKGDIAEGYSVSREKKESFPLTVTSAQKNPTAFYLCASSIDRVGAGELFFGEGSRLTVL.